Shown below are 4 T cell receptor beta chains from a single sample sequenced in a study of T-cell reconstitution after alpha-beta-depleted transplantation in children (dated by TCRdb to between 2015 and 2016). Receptors were amplified or captured by PCR. Sequenced on an Illumina HiSeq 2500. To normalize quantification of the TCRbeta repertoire, the TCR libraries were built with molecular barcoding that relied on unique molecular identifiers. The public sequencing data were trimmed at Q25 with fastp and processed into clonotypes with MiXCR by TCRdb, which kept only in-frame beta chains. Each entry merges the rows of one CDR3 protein and shows their most common DNA and genes. The sample table contains a few hundred thousand distinct CDR3 sequences; only one count was recorded for about 7% of them. The top ten hold 4.5% to 6.5% of the sample. This sample's treatment or condition label indicates: allogeneic hematopoietic cell transplantation with graft depleted of TCRalphabeta T cells and CD19 B cells.

This material consisted of PBMCs, taken before TCRalphabeta/CD19-depleted stem cell transplant. The receptors were gathered from a boy younger than 10 with acute lymphoblastic leukemia, due to receive a stem cell transplant.

This clonotype was found many times. The CDR3 here is CASSLGGSVRNTEAFF. CDR3 bases: TGCGCCAGCAGCTTGGGAGGGAGCGTGAGAAACACTGAAGCTTTCTTT. The chain uses TRBV5-1 and TRBJ1-1; D unresolved. Trimming took 0 bases from V and 2 from J, leaving 14 bases between them. Germline-derived CDR1 and CDR2 are SGHRS and YFSETQ. The CDR3 totals 16 residues.

The chain uses TRBV20-1 and TRBJ1-5; 10 positions match TRBD1. CDR1 and CDR2 (germline): DFQATT, SNEGSKA (reference sequence). There are 15 residues in the CDR3. Germline trimming cut 3 bases from V and 4 bases from J; bases unmatched to any gene: 6. The chain's CDR3 is CSASKGQGMNQPQHF. CDR3 in DNA: TGCAGTGCTAGCAAGGGACAGGGGATGAATCAGCCCCAGCATTTT.

This clonotype was observed at least ten times. The CDR3 protein is CASSLRPFSTYEQYF. CDR3 coding DNA: TGTGCCAGCAGCCTCCGGCCTTTTTCAACCTACGAGCAGTACTTC. This chain links TRBV6-5 with TRBJ2-7; no clear D gene. The V gene's germline CDR1 is MNHEY and CDR2 SVGAGI. The CDR3 totals 15 residues. With 6 bases removed from V and 2 bases from J, the gap between germline ends came to 17 bases.

This clonotype has ten or more counts. V and J are TRBV4-2 and TRBJ2-7; D is perhaps TRBD1 (6 bases). Per the germline V gene, CDR1 is LGHNA and CDR2 is YNFKEQ. CDR3 size: 14 residues. The germline V and J ends were trimmed by 4 bases and 0 bases, with 10 bases remaining between them. CDR3 nucleotide sequence: TGTGCCAGCAGCCCCCCGGGACACTCCTACGAGCAGTACTTC. This codes for CASSPPGHSYEQYF.